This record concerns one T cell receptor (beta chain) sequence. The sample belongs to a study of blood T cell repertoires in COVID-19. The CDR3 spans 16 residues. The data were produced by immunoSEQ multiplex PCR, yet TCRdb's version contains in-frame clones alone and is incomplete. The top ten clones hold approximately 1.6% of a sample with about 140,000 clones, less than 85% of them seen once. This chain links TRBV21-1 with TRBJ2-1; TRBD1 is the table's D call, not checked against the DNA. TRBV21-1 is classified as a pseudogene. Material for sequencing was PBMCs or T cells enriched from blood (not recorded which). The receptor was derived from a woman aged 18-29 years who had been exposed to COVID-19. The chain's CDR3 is CASSIPVALKSDEQFF. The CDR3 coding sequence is TGTGCCAGCAGCATTCCCGTCGCTCTCAAATCAGATGAGCAGTTCTTC.